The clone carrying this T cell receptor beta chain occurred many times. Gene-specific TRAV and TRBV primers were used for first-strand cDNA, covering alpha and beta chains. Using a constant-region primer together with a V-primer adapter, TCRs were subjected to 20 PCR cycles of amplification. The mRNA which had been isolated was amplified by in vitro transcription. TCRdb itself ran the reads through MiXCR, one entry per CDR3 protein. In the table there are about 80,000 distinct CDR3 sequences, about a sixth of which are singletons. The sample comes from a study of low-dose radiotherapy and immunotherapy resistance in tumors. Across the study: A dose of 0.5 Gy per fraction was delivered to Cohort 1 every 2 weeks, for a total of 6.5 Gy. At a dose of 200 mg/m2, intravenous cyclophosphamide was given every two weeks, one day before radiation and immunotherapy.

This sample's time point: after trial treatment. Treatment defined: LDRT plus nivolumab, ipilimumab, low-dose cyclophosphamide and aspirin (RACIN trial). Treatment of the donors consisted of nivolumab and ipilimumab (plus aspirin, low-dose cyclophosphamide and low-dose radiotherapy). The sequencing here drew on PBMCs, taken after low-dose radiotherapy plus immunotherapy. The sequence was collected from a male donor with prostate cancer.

CDR3 region: CASSYSGQLSETYNEQFF. The CDR3 coding sequence is TGTGCCAGCAGTTACTCGGGACAACTCTCCGAGACCTACAATGAGCAGTTCTTC. This chain joins TRBV6-5 and TRBJ2-1, with a possible D match to TRBD1 (6 bases). Trimming removed 0 bases at V and 2 bases at J, with 17 bases between. The CDR3 covers 18 residues. Germline CDR1 reads MNHEY; CDR2 reads SVGAGI.